This TCR beta chain was sequenced in a study of CD8 T cells in ankylosing spondylitis (dated by TCRdb to the late 2010s). Study-wide context: The study set out to find disease-linked TCR variants by profiling T cell receptor beta repertoires in ankylosing spondylitis patients and healthy donors. The full study cohort comprised around 25 ankylosing spondylitis patients and roughly 110 healthy donors. Samples of peripheral blood were taken, and for ankylosing spondylitis patients, synovial fluid was collected as well.

From cysteine to phenylalanine, the CDR3 is 13 amino acids long. Only the CDR3 portion is preserved as DNA: 39 bases, with reading frame beginning at the first base. V drops 3 bases and J drops 1 base, leaving 9 bases in between. The germline V gene encodes CDR1 DFQATT and CDR2 SNEGSKA (reference sequence). This clonotype was seen repeatedly, ten times or more. No antigen is known for it. The sample holds no much larger clone one base away, and base qualities are not on file. Reads for this sample came from an Illumina HiSeq 2500. Quantitative 5'-RACE with molecular barcodes was used to prepare TCR beta libraries. The paper's data handling went like this. A new computational method, built on a probabilistic model of VDJ rearrangement, was used to identify disease-linked TCR variants. The public reads were reprocessed in TCRdb via fastp at Q25 and MiXCR, keeping in-frame beta chains. For every CDR3 protein sequence, its rows merge into one entry that carries the most common genes and DNA. TCRdb, not the authors, supplied the V and J calls. The sample includes roughly 100,000 distinct CDR3 sequences, with about 8% observed a single time. The top ten constitute approximately 9.9% of the sample.

On the study overall, not on this receptor specifically: According to the report, matched synovial fluid samples from ankylosing spondylitis patients were significantly enriched for the disease-linked clones. A TCR beta motif of fewer than 10 highly homologous amino acid variants appeared characteristic of blood from ankylosing spondylitis patients. Some motif variants had previously been reported in the synovial fluid and blood of reactive arthritis patients, which suggests shared mechanisms of disease initiation. The disease-linked clones had a CD8+ phenotype and were found at relatively low frequencies in peripheral blood.

The sequenced sample was blood, either unsorted or a sorted T cell fraction (not recorded which). The chain is made from TRBV20-1 and TRBJ1-2; the D gene lacks a confident call. The clonotype was recovered from a male donor with ankylosing spondylitis or in good health (not recorded which). Read as DNA, the sequence is TGCAGTGCTAGTCGGTTGGGTAACTATGGCTACACCTTC. The encoded protein is CSASRLGNYGYTF.